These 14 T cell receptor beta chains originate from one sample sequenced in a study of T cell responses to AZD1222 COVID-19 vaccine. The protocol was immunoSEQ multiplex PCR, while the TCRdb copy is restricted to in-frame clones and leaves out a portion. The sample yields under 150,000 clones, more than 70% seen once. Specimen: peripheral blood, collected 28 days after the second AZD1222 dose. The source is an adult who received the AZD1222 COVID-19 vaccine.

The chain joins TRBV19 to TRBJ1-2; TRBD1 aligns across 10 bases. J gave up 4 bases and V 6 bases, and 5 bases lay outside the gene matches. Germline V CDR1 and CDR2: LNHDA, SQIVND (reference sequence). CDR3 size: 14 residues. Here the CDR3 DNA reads TGTGCCAGTAGGGACAGGGGGATAGGCTATGGCTACACCTTC. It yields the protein CASRDRGIGYGYTF.

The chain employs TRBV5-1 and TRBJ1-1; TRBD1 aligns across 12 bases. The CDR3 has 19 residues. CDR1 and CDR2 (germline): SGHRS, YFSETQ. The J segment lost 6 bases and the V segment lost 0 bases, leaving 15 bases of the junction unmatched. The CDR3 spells CASSLGGSSAGQGAAEAFF. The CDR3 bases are TGCGCCAGCAGCTTGGGAGGTTCTTCGGCGGGACAGGGGGCCGCTGAAGCTTTCTTT.

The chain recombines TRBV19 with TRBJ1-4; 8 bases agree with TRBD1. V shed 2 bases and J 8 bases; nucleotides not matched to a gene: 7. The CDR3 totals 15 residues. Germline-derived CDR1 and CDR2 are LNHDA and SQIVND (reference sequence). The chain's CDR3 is CASSIQGAVGEKLFF. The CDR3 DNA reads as TGTGCCAGTAGTATACAGGGGGCGGTTGGAGAAAAACTGTTTTTT. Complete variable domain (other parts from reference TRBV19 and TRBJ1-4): DGGITQSPKYLFRKEGQNVTLSCEQNLNHDAMYWYRQDPGQGLRLIYYSQIVNDFQKGDIAEGYSVSREKKESFPLTVTSAQKNPTAFYLCASSIQGAVGEKLFFGSGTQLSVL.

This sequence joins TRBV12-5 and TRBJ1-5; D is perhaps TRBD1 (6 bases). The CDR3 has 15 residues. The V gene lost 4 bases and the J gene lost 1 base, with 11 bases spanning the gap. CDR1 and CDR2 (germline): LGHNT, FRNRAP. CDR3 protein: CASGSQGGSNQPQHF. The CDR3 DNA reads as TGTGCTAGTGGTTCACAGGGCGGAAGCAATCAGCCCCAGCATTTT.

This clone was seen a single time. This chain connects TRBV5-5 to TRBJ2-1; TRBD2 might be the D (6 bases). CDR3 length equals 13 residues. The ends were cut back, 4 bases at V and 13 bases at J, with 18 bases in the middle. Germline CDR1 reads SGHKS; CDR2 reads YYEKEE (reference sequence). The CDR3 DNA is TGTGCCAGCAGCATCAGGCCTCCGGGACTCCAGTTCTTC. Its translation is CASSIRPPGLQFF.

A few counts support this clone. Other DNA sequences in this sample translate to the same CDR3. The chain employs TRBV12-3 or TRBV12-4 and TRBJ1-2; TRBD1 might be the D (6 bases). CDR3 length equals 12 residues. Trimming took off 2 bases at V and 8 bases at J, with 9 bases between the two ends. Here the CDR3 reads CASSLRGGGYTF. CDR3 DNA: TGTGCCAGCAGTTTACGGGGGGGCGGCTACACCTTC.

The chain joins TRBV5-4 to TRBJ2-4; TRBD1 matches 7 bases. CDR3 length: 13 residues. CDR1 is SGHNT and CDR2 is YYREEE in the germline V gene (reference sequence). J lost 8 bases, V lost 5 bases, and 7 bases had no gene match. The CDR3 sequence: CASSREQGHIQYF. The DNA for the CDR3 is TGTGCCAGCAGTCGCGAACAGGGGCACATTCAGTACTTC.

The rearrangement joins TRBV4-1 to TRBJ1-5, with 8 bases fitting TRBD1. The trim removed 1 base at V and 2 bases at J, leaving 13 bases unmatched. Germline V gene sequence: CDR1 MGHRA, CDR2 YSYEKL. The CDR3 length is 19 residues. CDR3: CASSQGAIGRGRGNQPQHF. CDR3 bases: TGCGCCAGCAGCCAAGGCGCAATTGGCAGGGGGCGAGGCAATCAGCCCCAGCATTTT.

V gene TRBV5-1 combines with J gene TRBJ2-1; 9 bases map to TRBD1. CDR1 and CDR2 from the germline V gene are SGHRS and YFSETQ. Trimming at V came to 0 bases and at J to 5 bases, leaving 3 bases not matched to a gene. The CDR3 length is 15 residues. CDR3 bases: TGCGCCAGCAGCTTGGGTGGGACAGGGAACAATGAGCAGTTCTTC. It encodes CASSLGGTGNNEQFF.

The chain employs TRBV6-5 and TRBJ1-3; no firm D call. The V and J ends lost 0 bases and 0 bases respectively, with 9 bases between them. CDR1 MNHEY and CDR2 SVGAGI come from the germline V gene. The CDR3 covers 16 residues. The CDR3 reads CASSYSMSYSGNTIYF. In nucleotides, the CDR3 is TGTGCCAGCAGTTACTCGATGTCGTACTCTGGAAACACCATATATTTT.

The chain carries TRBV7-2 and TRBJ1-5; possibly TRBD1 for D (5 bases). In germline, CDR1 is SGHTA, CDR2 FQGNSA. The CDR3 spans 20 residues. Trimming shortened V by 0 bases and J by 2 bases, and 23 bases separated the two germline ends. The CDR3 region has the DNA TGTGCCAGCAGCTTAGCGGGGCCCCTGGGGGGGGGTTGGGGCAATCAGCCCCAGCATTTT. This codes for CASSLAGPLGGGWGNQPQHF.

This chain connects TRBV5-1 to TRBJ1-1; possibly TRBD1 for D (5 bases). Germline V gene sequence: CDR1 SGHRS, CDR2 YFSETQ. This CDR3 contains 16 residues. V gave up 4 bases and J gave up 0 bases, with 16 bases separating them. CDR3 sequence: CASSPSTAPMNTEAFF. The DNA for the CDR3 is TGCGCCAGCAGCCCCTCGACAGCCCCCATGAACACTGAAGCTTTCTTT.

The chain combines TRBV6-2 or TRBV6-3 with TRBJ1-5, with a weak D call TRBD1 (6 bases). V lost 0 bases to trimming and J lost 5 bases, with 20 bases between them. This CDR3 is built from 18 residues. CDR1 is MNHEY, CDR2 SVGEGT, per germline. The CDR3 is CASSYSPHGGQVDQPQHF. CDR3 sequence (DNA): TGTGCCAGCAGTTACTCTCCCCATGGGGGGCAGGTTGATCAGCCCCAGCATTTT.

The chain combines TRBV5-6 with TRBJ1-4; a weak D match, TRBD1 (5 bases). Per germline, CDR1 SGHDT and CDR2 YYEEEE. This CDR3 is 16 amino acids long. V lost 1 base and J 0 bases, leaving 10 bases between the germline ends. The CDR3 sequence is CASSLRTPATNEKLFF. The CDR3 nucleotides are TGTGCCAGCAGCTTGAGGACACCTGCAACTAATGAAAAACTGTTTTTT.